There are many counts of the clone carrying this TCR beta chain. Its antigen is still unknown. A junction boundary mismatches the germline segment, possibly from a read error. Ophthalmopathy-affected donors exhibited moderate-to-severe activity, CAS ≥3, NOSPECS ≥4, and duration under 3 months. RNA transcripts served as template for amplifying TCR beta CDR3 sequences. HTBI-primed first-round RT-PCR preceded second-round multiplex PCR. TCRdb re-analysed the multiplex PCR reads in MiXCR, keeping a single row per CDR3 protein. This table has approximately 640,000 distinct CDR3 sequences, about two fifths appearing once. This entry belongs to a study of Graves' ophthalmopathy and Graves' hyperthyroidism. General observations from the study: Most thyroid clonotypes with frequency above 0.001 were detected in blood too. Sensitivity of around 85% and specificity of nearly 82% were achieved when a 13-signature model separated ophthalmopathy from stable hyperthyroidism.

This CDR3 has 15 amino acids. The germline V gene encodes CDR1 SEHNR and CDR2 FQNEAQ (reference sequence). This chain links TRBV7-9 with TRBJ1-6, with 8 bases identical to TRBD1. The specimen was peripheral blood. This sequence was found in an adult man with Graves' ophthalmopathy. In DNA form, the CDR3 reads TGCGCCAGCAGCCTAGGACAGGGAGGTAATTCACCCCTCCACTTT. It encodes CASSLGQGGNSPLHF.